The 32 T cell receptor beta chains below were found in one sample sequenced in a study of T cell responses to AZD1222 COVID-19 vaccine. Sequencing used immunoSEQ multiplex PCR; TCRdb keeps in-frame clones, though not all of them. The ten most abundant clones cover 2% to 2.5% of a sample with 150,000 or so clones. Sequenced: peripheral blood. Every receptor here comes from an adult in good health.

The chain combines TRBV5-1 with TRBJ1-4, with 8 bases lining up with TRBD1. J gave up 2 bases and V 4 bases, and 4 bases lay outside the gene matches. This CDR3 comprises 15 residues. The germline CDR1 and CDR2 sequences are SGHRS and YFSETQ. The CDR3 is CASSIGQGTNEKLFF. Here the CDR3 DNA reads TGCGCCAGCAGCATAGGACAGGGCACTAATGAAAAACTGTTTTTT.

This sequence joins TRBV9 and TRBJ2-5; TRBD1 might be the D (6 bases). The CDR3 length is 14 residues. Germline lookup yields CDR1 SGDLS and CDR2 YYNGEE. Trimming pared 3 bases from V and 2 bases from J, leaving 11 bases between. The CDR3 region is CASSADSPQETQYF. CDR3 bases: TGTGCCAGCAGCGCGGACAGCCCTCAAGAGACCCAGTACTTC. The full variable domain, rest sourced from reference TRBV9 and TRBJ2-5, is DSGVTQTPKHLITATGQRVTLRCSPRSGDLSVYWYQQSLDQGLQFLIQYYNGEERAKGNILERFSAQQFPDLHSELNLSSLELGDSALYFCASSADSPQETQYFGPGTRLLVL.

This chain connects TRBV6-4 to TRBJ1-5, with a possible D match to TRBD1 (5 bases). The CDR3 is 14 amino acids. The germline V gene has CDR1 MRHNA and CDR2 SNTAGT. V lost 3 bases and J 5 bases, leaving 11 bases between the germline ends. CDR3 bases: TGTGCCAGCAGTGAACTGGACACCTATCAGCCCCAGCATTTT. Protein product: CASSELDTYQPQHF.

DNA for the CDR3: TGCGCCAGCAGCTCCCGGACAGGGGGTGGGGGGGGCACTGAAGCTTTCTTT. As protein: CASSSRTGGGGGTEAFF. The chain employs TRBV5-1 and TRBJ1-1, with TRBD1 identical over 10 bases. Trimming cost V 3 bases and J 4 bases; bases outside gene matches: 12. The CDR3 loop spans 17 amino acids. Germline CDR1 is SGHRS and CDR2 is YFSETQ.

J is TRBJ2-2 and V is TRBV4-3; no clear D gene. CDR1 is LGHNA and CDR2 is YSLEER in the germline V gene. Deletions cut 4 bases from V and 3 bases from J, with 12 bases between. This CDR3 region has 15 residues. CDR3 sequence: CASSPEVGYTGELFF. For the CDR3, the DNA is TGCGCCAGCAGCCCAGAGGTAGGGTACACCGGGGAGCTGTTTTTT.

The chain joins TRBV9 to TRBJ2-1; 9 bases align to TRBD1. The CDR3 extends over 16 amino acids. Germline V gives CDR1 SGDLS, CDR2 YYNGEE. With 3 bases clipped from V and 5 bases from J, the junction kept 9 bases outside the gene matches. CDR3 sequence (DNA): TGTGCCAGCAGCGCACCACAGGGGGCGAAGAACAATGAGCAGTTCTTC. Encoded protein: CASSAPQGAKNNEQFF.

The chain uses TRBV5-1 and TRBJ2-3; the match to TRBD2 covers 12 bases. In germline, CDR1 is SGHRS, CDR2 YFSETQ. The CDR3 loop spans 18 amino acids. V dropped 1 base and J dropped 5; count of bases not matched to a gene: 11. CDR3 region: CASSLIFSTSGGEDTQYF. The CDR3 DNA reads TGCGCCAGCAGCTTGATCTTCTCGACTAGCGGGGGCGAAGATACGCAGTATTTT.

The V gene is TRBV5-5, the J gene TRBJ1-6, with 8 nucleotides matching TRBD1. J gave up 8 bases and V 2 bases, and 3 bases lay outside the gene matches. CDR3 length: 14 residues. Germline assignment: CDR1 SGHKS and CDR2 YYEKEE (reference sequence). CDR3 DNA sequence: TGTGCCAGCAGCTTAATACAGGGGGATTCACCCCTCCACTTT. Residues: CASSLIQGDSPLHF.

This chain connects TRBV13 to TRBJ2-6; D uncertain. The CDR3 has 13 amino acids. V was trimmed by 3 bases and J by 4 bases, leaving 4 bases between them. The germline V gene has CDR1 PRHDT and CDR2 FYEKMQ (reference sequence). The CDR3 reads CASSFAGANVLTF. CDR3 bases: TGTGCCAGCAGCTTCGCAGGGGCCAACGTCCTGACTTTC.

The CDR3 nucleotides are TGTGCCTGGGACCGGGACCTAGGTGACAATGAGCAGTTCTTC. It encodes CAWDRDLGDNEQFF. V gene TRBV30 combines with J gene TRBJ2-1, with D perhaps given as TRBD1 or TRBD2 (5 bases each). Per the germline V gene, CDR1 is GTSNPN and CDR2 is SVGIG (reference sequence). Trimming removed 5 bases from V and 5 bases from J, with 16 bases in between. The CDR3 has 14 amino acids.

V and J are TRBV6-2 or TRBV6-3 and TRBJ1-3; D gene ambiguous. CDR3 length equals 15 residues. V was cut by 0 bases and J by 4 bases, with 10 bases left in between. From germline, CDR1 is MNHEY and CDR2 SVGEGT. The CDR3 coding sequence is TGTGCCAGCAGTTACTCGGAGGCATTCGGAAACACCATATATTTT. This gives the protein CASSYSEAFGNTIYF.

The CDR3 loop is CASSASTEQETQYF. CDR3 bases: TGTGCCAGCAGCGCCTCAACAGAACAAGAGACCCAGTACTTC. The chain carries TRBV6-5 and TRBJ2-5; no clear D gene. V lost 6 bases, J lost 2 bases, and 13 bases lay in between. Per the germline V gene, CDR1 is MNHEY and CDR2 is SVGAGI. The CDR3 is made up of 14 amino acids.

The chain links TRBV10-3 to TRBJ1-2, with a weak D call TRBD1 (5 bases). The CDR3 runs to 15 residues. Germline V gene data show CDR1 as ENHRY and CDR2 as SYGVKD. V was clipped by 6 bases and J by 4 bases, with 18 bases between them. CDR3: CAIRDAGGVAYGYTF. In nucleotides, the CDR3 is TGTGCCATCAGGGATGCGGGGGGAGTTGCCTATGGCTACACCTTC.

The gene calls are TRBV6-5 and TRBJ2-7; 12 nucleotides match TRBD2. CDR1 and CDR2 from the germline V gene are MNHEY and SVGAGI. V was clipped by 6 bases and J by 12 bases; unmatched bases: 6. The CDR3 sequence is 12 residues long. The DNA for the CDR3 is TGTGCCAGCAGAAGACTAGCGGGGGACCCGTACTTC. The encoded protein is CASRRLAGDPYF.

The chain has TRBV28 and TRBJ1-3; 7 positions match TRBD1. In germline, CDR1 is MDHEN, CDR2 SYDVKM. The junction had 14 bases not matched to a gene; V was cut back by 5 bases and J by 4 bases. The CDR3 has 17 amino acids. The CDR3 is CASSPAGQALGGNTIYF. The DNA of the CDR3 is TGTGCCAGCAGTCCCGCCGGACAGGCCCTGGGAGGAAACACCATATATTTT.

This chain joins TRBV6-1 and TRBJ2-6; D unclear. V lost 0 bases and J 4 bases, leaving 4 bases between the germline ends. The CDR3 runs 14 residues. Per germline, CDR1 MNHNS and CDR2 SASEGT. The CDR3 nucleotides are TGTGCCAGCAGTGAAGCTACAGGGGCCAACGTCCTGACTTTC. Its translation: CASSEATGANVLTF.

The rearrangement joins TRBV2 to TRBJ2-3, with 12 bases lining up with TRBD2. The CDR3 spans 18 residues. Germline trimming cut 3 bases from V and 3 bases from J; bases unmatched to any gene: 10. CDR1 is SNHLY and CDR2 is FYNNEI in the germline V gene. The CDR3 DNA follows: TGTGCCAGCAGTGACAGTAAGGCTAGCGGGGGGGATACAGATACGCAGTATTTT. Amino acid sequence: CASSDSKASGGDTDTQYF.

Details on this clone: In the same sample, other DNA sequences code for this CDR3. The CDR3 coding sequence is TGCGCCAGCAGTGAGTCTTGGGGGCCCTACGAGCAGTACTTC. Translating gives CASSESWGPYEQYF. J is TRBJ2-7 and V is TRBV10-2; the D gene is possibly TRBD1 (6 bases). The CDR3 runs 14 residues. In germline, CDR1 is WSHSY, CDR2 SAAADI. Trimming stripped 0 bases from V and 2 bases from J, with 8 bases between.

The chain carries TRBV2 and TRBJ2-5; 10 bases fit TRBD2. V dropped 6 bases and J dropped 2; count of bases not matched to a gene: 6. The CDR3 runs 15 residues. Germline values: CDR1 SNHLY, CDR2 FYNNEI. The CDR3 bases are TGTGCCAGCAGACTAGCGGGGCTAACTCAAGAGACCCAGTACTTC. The encoded protein is CASRLAGLTQETQYF.

The chain links TRBV28 to TRBJ1-5, with a weak D call TRBD1 (5 bases). The CDR3 sequence is 14 residues long. The V gene's germline CDR1 is MDHEN and CDR2 SYDVKM. Deletions cut 3 bases from V and 5 bases from J, with 11 bases between. CDR3 amino acids: CASSFEGRHQPQHF. As DNA, the CDR3 is TGTGCCAGCAGTTTTGAGGGGAGGCATCAGCCCCAGCATTTT.

The chain has TRBV6-5 and TRBJ1-2, with 8 bases that match TRBD1. V lost 3 bases to trimming and J lost 8 bases; unmatched junction nucleotides: 5. CDR3 length: 13 residues. Germline V gene sequence: CDR1 MNHEY, CDR2 SVGAGI. CDR3 sequence reads: CASSYGQGEGYTF. CDR3 DNA sequence: TGTGCCAGCAGTTATGGACAGGGAGAAGGCTACACCTTC.

The rearrangement uses TRBV2 and TRBJ2-2; 8 nucleotides align to TRBD1. The V segment lost 2 bases and the J segment 4 bases; nucleotides outside the gene matches: 6. CDR1 is SNHLY, CDR2 FYNNEI, per germline. The CDR3 has 16 residues. The CDR3: CASSERQGASTGELFF. The DNA of the CDR3 is TGTGCCAGCAGTGAAAGGCAGGGGGCGAGCACCGGGGAGCTGTTTTTT. The variable domain in full, completed from reference TRBV2 and TRBJ2-2, reads EPEVTQTPSHQVTQMGQEVILRCVPISNHLYFYWYRQILGQKVEFLVSFYNNEISEKSEIFDDQFSVERPDGSNFTLKIRSTKLEDSAMYFCASSERQGASTGELFFGEGSRLTVL.

V gene TRBV6-2 or TRBV6-3 combines with J gene TRBJ2-2; D is possibly TRBD1 (6 bases). V was trimmed by 1 base and J by 3 bases, leaving 9 bases between them. The CDR3 runs to 15 residues. CDR1 MNHEY and CDR2 SVGEGT come from the germline V gene. This CDR3 is CASSYWGHDTGELFF. As DNA, the CDR3 is TGTGCCAGCAGTTACTGGGGGCACGACACCGGGGAGCTGTTTTTT.

This chain connects TRBV7-6 to TRBJ2-2; D unclear. The CDR3 is 13 residues long. CDR1 SGHVS and CDR2 FNYEAQ come from the germline V gene. V lost 1 base and J lost 1, with 1 base in between. This CDR3 is CASSLGNTGELFF. The CDR3 nucleotides read TGTGCCAGCAGCTTAGGGAACACCGGGGAGCTGTTTTTT.

V is TRBV10-1 and J is TRBJ1-6, with D hard to call. V dropped 11 bases and J dropped 6 bases, with 20 bases sitting between them. Germline V CDR1 and CDR2: WNHNN, SYGVQD (reference sequence). The CDR3 length is 15 residues. The CDR3 region is CAWRERVLINSPLHF. The DNA of the CDR3 is TGCGCCTGGAGGGAAAGGGTGTTGATTAATTCACCCCTCCACTTT.

The gene calls are TRBV27 and TRBJ1-4; 11 bases fit TRBD1. Germline-derived CDR1 and CDR2 are MNHEY and SMNVEV (reference sequence). Germline trimming cut 5 bases from V and 0 bases from J; bases unmatched to any gene: 2. The CDR3 extends over 16 amino acids. CDR3 amino acids: CASSMGQGATNEKLFF. The CDR3 region has the DNA TGTGCCAGCAGTATGGGACAGGGGGCAACTAATGAAAAACTGTTTTTT.

The chain recombines TRBV6-2 or TRBV6-3 with TRBJ1-2; weak D call: TRBD1 (5 bases). The V gene lost 5 bases and the J gene lost 0 bases, with 7 bases spanning the gap. The CDR3 sequence is 13 residues long. Germline lookup yields CDR1 MNHEY and CDR2 SVGEGT. CDR3 region: CASSPTANYGYTF. CDR3 coding DNA: TGTGCCAGCAGTCCGACAGCTAACTATGGCTACACCTTC.

The chain carries TRBV25-1 and TRBJ2-7; D remains unclear. Germline loops: CDR1 MGHDK, CDR2 SYGVNS. CDR3 size: 13 residues. V lost 3 bases, J lost 1 base, and 7 bases lay in between. The CDR3 bases are TGTGCCAGCAGTGATGTCCAGTCCTACGAGCAGTACTTC. Amino acid sequence: CASSDVQSYEQYF.

The V and J genes are TRBV30 and TRBJ2-3, with 8 bases that match TRBD2. Trimming cost V 1 base and J 5 bases; bases outside gene matches: 8. Germline loops: CDR1 GTSNPN, CDR2 SVGIG (reference sequence). The CDR3 loop spans 15 amino acids. The CDR3 DNA follows: TGTGCCTGGAGTGGGGCGGGGGGCCTAGGAGATACGCAGTATTTT. This encodes CAWSGAGGLGDTQYF.

This chain connects TRBV3-1 (or the pseudogene TRBV3-2) to TRBJ1-1, with TRBD1 as a possible D gene (6 bases). The V end was cut by 7 bases, the J end by 4 bases, with 16 bases between. Germline loops: CDR1 LGHDT, CDR2 YNNKEL (reference sequence). This CDR3 has 14 residues. The CDR3 sequence: CASKGGEGSTEAFF. The CDR3 DNA is TGTGCCAGCAAGGGGGGGGAAGGGAGCACTGAAGCTTTCTTT.

This chain uses TRBV6-5 with TRBJ1-2; 11 bases map to TRBD1. The junction had 7 bases not matched to a gene; V was cut back by 0 bases and J by 7 bases. CDR3 length: 16 residues. Germline V gives CDR1 MNHEY, CDR2 SVGAGI. The CDR3 DNA is TGTGCCAGCAGTTACTCTCCCGGACAGGGGGCTCCTGGCTACACCTTC. Residues: CASSYSPGQGAPGYTF.

The chain couples TRBV19 to TRBJ1-4; D perhaps matches TRBD1 (5 bases). V shed 6 bases and J shed 6 bases, with 5 bases lying between them. The length of the CDR3 is 11 residues. Germline V gene data show CDR1 as LNHDA and CDR2 as SQIVND (reference sequence). The DNA of the CDR3 is TGTGCCAGTAGGGGGGATGAAAAACTGTTTTTT. Protein: CASRGDEKLFF.